This TCR beta chain emerged from a study of brain metastases from non-small cell lung cancer. The CDR3 extends over 13 amino acids. About this clone itself: Relative to the germline gene, one junction end is altered; a read error may explain this.

The repertoire was sequenced with immunoSEQ multiplex PCR; TCRdb's copy has only in-frame clones and lacks some. The sample holds approximately 1,600 clones; roughly 80% are singletons and the top ten take 9.5% to 10%. This clonotype was sampled from a donor at least 40 years old with non-small cell lung cancer. The rearrangement uses TRBV12-3 or TRBV12-4 and TRBJ2-5, with D unclear. Sequenced: tumor-adjacent normal tissue. In DNA, the CDR3 is TGTGCCAGCAGCTTAGACTACCAAGAGACCCAGTACTTC. It translates to CASSLDYQETQYF.